The TCR beta chain under discussion was sequenced for a study of OX40 agonist ivuxolimab in advanced cancers. Notes on the study in general: Doses of 0.1 to 3.0 mg/kg were accompanied by clonal expansion of CD4+ and CD8+ blood T cells by week 6.

Note on this clone: Its target is unknown.

The repertoire was sequenced with immunoSEQ multiplex PCR; TCRdb's copy has only in-frame clones and lacks some. The sample holds 22,000 or so clones; about four fifths are singletons and the top ten take 24%. The germline gives CDR1 MNHEY, CDR2 SMNVEV (reference sequence). V was shortened by 5 bases and J by 4 bases, with 12 bases between the two germline ends. The length of the CDR3 is 13 residues. The specimen was CD4+ or CD8+ T cells sorted from blood, collected in a trial of the OX40 agonist ivuxolimab. The chain has TRBV27 and TRBJ2-7; no clear D gene. This receptor was obtained from an adult with an advanced solid tumor such as melanoma, head and neck, liver or kidney cancer. The CDR3: CASSLTAFYEQYF. CDR3 nucleotide sequence: TGTGCCAGCAGTCTAACAGCGTTTTACGAGCAGTACTTC.